This TCR beta chain was sequenced in a study of T cells in lung cancer brain metastases. About the study: Between primary and metastasis resection, about 90% of the roughly 20 patients were untreated. A median roughly 350 days separated primary and brain metastasis sampling.

Assay: immunoSEQ multiplex PCR; the TCRdb copy retains only in-frame clones and omits some. The table records about 4,900 clones, roughly 84% of them present only once. About 5 deparaffinized, unstained 10 um sections supplied tumor areas macrodissected using marked H&E slides as a guide. Germline loops: CDR1 SNHLY, CDR2 FYNNEI. V shed 5 bases, J shed 4 bases, and the junction held 11 bases outside the gene matches. The CDR3 runs 16 residues. The rearrangement uses TRBV2 and TRBJ2-3; 8 positions match TRBD2. The sample comprised tumor tissue from the primary lung tumor. The clonotype originates from a woman aged 50 to 60 with non-small cell lung cancer. CDR3 protein: CASSPPGLVGADTQYF. The DNA of the CDR3 is TGTGCCAGCAGTCCACCGGGACTAGTTGGTGCAGATACGCAGTATTTT.